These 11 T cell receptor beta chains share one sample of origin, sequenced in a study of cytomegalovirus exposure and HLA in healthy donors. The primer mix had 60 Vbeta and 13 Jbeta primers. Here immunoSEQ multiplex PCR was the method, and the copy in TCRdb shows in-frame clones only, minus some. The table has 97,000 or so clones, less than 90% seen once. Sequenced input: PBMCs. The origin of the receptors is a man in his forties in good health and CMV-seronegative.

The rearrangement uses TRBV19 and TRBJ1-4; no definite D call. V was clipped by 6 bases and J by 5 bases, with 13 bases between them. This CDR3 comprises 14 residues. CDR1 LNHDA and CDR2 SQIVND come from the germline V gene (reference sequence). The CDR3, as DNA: TGTGCCAGTAGCGGCGGGGTTGGAAATGAAAAACTGTTTTTT. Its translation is CASSGGVGNEKLFF.

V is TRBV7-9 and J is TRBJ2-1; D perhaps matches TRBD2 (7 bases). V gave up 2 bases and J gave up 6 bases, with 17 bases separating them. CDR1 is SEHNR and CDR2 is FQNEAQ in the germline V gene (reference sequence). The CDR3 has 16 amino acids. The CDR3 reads CASSLRSAGASNEQFF. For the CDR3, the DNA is TGTGCCAGCAGCTTACGGAGTGCGGGGGCTTCCAATGAGCAGTTCTTC.

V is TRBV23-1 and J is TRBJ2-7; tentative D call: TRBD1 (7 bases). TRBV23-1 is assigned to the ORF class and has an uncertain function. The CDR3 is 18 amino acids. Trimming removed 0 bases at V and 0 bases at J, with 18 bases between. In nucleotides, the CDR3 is TGCGCCAGCAGTCAATCAGACAGGGAGGAAACAATCTCCTACGAGCAGTACTTC. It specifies CASSQSDREETISYEQYF.

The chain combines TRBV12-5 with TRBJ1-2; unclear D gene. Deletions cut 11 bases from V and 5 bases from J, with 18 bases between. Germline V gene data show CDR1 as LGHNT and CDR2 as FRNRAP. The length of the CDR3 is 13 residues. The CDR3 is CALSERVGYGYTF. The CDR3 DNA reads TGTGCTTTGAGCGAGCGGGTTGGGTATGGCTACACCTTC.

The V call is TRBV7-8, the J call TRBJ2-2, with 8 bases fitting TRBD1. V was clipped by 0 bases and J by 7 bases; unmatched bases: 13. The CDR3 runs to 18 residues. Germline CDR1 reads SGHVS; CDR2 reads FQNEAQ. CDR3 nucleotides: TGTGCCAGCAGCTTAGCGGGGGACAGGCTTCCCTGGAGCGGGGAGCTGTTTTTT. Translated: CASSLAGDRLPWSGELFF.

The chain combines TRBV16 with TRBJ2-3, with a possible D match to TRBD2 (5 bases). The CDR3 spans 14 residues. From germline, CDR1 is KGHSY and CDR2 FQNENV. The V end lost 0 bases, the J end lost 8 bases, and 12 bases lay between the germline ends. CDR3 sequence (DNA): TGTGCCAGCAGCCAATCGAGTGGACGGGGTACGCAGTATTTT. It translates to CASSQSSGRGTQYF.

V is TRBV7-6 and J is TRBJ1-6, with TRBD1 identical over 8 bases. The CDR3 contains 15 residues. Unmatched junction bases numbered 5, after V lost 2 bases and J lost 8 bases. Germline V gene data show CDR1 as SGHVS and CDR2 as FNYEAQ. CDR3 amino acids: CASSLSDREDSPLHF. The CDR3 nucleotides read TGTGCCAGCAGCTTATCGGACAGGGAGGATTCACCCCTCCACTTT.

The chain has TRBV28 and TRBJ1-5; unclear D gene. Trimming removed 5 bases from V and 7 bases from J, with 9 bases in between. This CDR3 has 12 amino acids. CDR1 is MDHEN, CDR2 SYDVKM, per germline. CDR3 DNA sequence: TGTGCCAGCAGTCCCCTAGGACAGCCCCAGCATTTT. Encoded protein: CASSPLGQPQHF. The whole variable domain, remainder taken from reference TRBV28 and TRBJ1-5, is DVKVTQSSRYLVKRTGEKVFLECVQDMDHENMFWYRQDPGLGLRLIYFSYDVKMKEKGDIPEGYSVSREKKERFSLILESASTNQTSMYLCASSPLGQPQHFGDGTRLSIL.

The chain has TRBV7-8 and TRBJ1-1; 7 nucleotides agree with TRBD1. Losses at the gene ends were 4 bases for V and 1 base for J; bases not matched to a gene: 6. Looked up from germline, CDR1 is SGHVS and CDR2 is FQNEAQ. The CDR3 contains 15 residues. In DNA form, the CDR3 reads TGTGCCAGCAGCTCGAGGACAGGTCGGAACACTGAAGCTTTCTTT. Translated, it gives CASSSRTGRNTEAFF.

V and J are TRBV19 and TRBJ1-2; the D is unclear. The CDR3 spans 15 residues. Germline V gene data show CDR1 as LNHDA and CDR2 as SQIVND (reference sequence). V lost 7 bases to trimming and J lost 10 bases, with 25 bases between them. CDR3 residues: CASNPGRTLSMVYTF. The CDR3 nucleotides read TGTGCCAGTAACCCTGGACGGACTCTCTCTATGGTCTACACCTTC.

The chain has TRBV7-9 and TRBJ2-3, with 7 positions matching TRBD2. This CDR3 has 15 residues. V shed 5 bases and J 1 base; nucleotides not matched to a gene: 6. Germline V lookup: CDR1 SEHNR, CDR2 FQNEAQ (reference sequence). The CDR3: CASSLTSPGTDTQYF. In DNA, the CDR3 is TGTGCCAGCAGCCTGACTAGCCCAGGCACAGATACGCAGTATTTT.